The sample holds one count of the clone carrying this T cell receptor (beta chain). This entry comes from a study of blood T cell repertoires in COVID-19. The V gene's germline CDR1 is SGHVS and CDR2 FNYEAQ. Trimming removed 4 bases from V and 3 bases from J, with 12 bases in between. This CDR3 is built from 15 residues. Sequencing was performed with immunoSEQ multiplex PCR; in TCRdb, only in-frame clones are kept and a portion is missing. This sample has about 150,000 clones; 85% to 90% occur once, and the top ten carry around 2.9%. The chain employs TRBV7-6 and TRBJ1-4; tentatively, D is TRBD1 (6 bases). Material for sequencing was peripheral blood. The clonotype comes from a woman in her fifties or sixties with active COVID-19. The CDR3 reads CASSSIPGANEKLFF. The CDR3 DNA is TGTGCCAGCAGCTCGATACCAGGGGCTAATGAAAAACTGTTTTTT.